The TCR beta chain under discussion was sequenced for a study of post-analysis software for immune sequencing data. Regarding the study as a whole: Higher frequency in patients than in controls was seen for roughly five TRBV segments, with TRBV5-6, TRBV5-1 and TRBV20-1 among them.

The CDR3 contains 13 residues. CDR1 DFQATT and CDR2 SNEGSKA come from the germline V gene (reference sequence). With 3 bases removed from V and 4 bases from J, the gap between germline ends came to 10 bases. cDNA libraries of TCR beta carried unique molecular identifiers. TCRdb re-derived calls from the PCR reads in MiXCR, one entry per CDR3 protein. Of around 710,000 distinct CDR3 sequences listed, roughly 50% are singletons. On this clonotype itself: As yet, its antigen is unknown.

This TCR was recovered from a girl aged 5-17 years with multiple sclerosis. The sample was blood. This chain uses TRBV20-1 with TRBJ1-5, with D tentatively TRBD1 (6 bases). The CDR3 bases are TGCAGTGCTAGGACAGGAGCTAATCAGCCCCAGCATTTT. Amino acid sequence: CSARTGANQPQHF.